Sequencing of this T cell receptor (beta chain) was carried out in a study of metastatic and nonmetastatic thyroid tumors. Study details: Repertoires were compared across blood and tumor or nodule tissue from malignant and benign thyroid patients.

TCRdb re-clonotyped the PCR reads through MiXCR. The repertoire holds about 32,000 clones, with about 19% as singletons. This clone qualifies as medium-sized. All patients reached thyroid surgery having received no treatment beforehand. The TCR sequence derives from a female donor with papillary thyroid cancer or a benign thyroid nodule (not recorded which). Some clones in this sample may be carry-over from other donors' samples. The sequenced sample was blood.

The CDR3 reads CASSEESGIYEQYF. The CDR3 nucleotides are TGTGCCAGCAGTGAAGAGAGCGGGATCTACGAGCAGTACTTC. This chain joins TRBV6-1 and TRBJ2-7; the match to TRBD2 covers 7 bases. CDR1 is MNHNS, CDR2 SASEGT, per germline. Losses at the gene ends were 1 base for V and 3 bases for J; bases not matched to a gene: 3. This CDR3 is built from 14 residues.